The rows below give T cell receptor beta chains drawn from one sample of a study of OX40 agonist ivuxolimab in advanced cancers. Only in-frame clones appear in the TCRdb table, and some are missing; sequencing was by immunoSEQ multiplex PCR. The sample holds tens of thousands of clones, around 88% seen once. Sequencing was performed on CD4+ or CD8+ T cells sorted from blood, taken in a trial of the OX40 agonist ivuxolimab. The receptors were sampled from an adult with an advanced solid tumor such as melanoma, head and neck, liver or kidney cancer. Each CDR3 is given with its conserved first and last residue. Fields, in order: V gene, J gene, CDR3 protein.

>TRBV2|TRBJ1-1
CASSIHIGNTEAFF
>TRBV19|TRBJ1-2
CASSGPGYRGVYGYTF
>TRBV18|TRBJ2-7
CASSPSSSYEQYF
>TRBV6-5|TRBJ2-7
CASTAALGPAYEQYF
>TRBV5-1|TRBJ2-3
CASSLAGRGNADTQYF
>TRBV5-1|TRBJ2-7
CASSLFSDPSSYEQYF
>TRBV20-1|TRBJ1-2
CSAWTQNGYTF
>TRBV11-2|TRBJ1-4
CASSLEGGKGEKLFF
>TRBV7-6|TRBJ1-5
CASSLANGNQPQHF
>TRBV6-1|TRBJ2-1
CASISIALLEQFF
>TRBV4-1|TRBJ1-2
CASSQDPGPDNGYTF
>TRBV19|TRBJ1-5
CASSIGRASNQPQHF
>TRBV5-1|TRBJ2-5
CASSQGQGVLETQYF
>TRBV6-5|TRBJ2-2
CASRLGTTNTGELFF
>TRBV13|TRBJ2-7
CASKAYSSYEQYF
>TRBV29-1|TRBJ1-3
CSAQKGGLGNTIYF
>TRBV2|TRBJ2-3
CASSARYGASTDTQYF
>TRBV5-1|TRBJ1-2
CASSSGQGYGGYTF
>TRBV27|TRBJ1-2
CASSLWGDYGYTF
>TRBV5-1|TRBJ1-1
CASSSGMNTEAFF